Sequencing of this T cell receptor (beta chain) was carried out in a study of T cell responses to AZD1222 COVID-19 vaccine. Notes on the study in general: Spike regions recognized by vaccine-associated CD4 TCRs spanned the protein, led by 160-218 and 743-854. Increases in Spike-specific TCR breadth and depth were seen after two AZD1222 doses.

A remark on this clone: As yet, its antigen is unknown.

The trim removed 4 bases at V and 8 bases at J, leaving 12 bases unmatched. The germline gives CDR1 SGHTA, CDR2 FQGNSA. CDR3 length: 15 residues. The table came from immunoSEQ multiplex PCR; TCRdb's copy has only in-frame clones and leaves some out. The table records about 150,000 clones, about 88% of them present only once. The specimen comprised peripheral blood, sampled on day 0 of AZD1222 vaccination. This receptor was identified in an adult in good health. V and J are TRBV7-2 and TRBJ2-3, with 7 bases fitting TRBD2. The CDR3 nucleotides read TGTGCCAGCAGCTCTGGGGGGGTGACTAGAGGTACGCAGTATTTT. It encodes CASSSGGVTRGTQYF.